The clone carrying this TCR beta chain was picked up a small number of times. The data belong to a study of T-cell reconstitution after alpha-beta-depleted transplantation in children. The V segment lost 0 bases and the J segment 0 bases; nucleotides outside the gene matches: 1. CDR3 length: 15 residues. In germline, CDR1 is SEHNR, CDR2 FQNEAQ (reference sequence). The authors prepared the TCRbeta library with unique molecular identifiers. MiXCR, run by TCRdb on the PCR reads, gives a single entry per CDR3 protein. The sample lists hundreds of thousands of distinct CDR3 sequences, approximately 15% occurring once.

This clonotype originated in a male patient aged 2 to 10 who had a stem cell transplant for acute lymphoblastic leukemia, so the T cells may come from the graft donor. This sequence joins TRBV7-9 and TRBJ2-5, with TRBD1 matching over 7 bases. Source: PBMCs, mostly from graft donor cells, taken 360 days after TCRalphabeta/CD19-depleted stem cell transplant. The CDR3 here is CASSLARGYQETQYF. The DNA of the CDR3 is TGTGCCAGCAGCTTAGCCAGGGGGTACCAAGAGACCCAGTACTTC.